Listed below are T cell receptor beta chains from one sample, sequenced in a study of shared clonotypes between healthy human individuals. Repertoires were generated with immunoSEQ multiplex PCR, while TCRdb's copy carries only in-frame clones and drops some. The profile shows a few million clones, about 94% of them singletons. The sequencing sample was made of naive CD4+ T cells sorted from blood. The receptors here all came from a young man in good health. Both conserved end residues are part of each CDR3. Each record gives: V gene, clone size, J gene, D gene, CDR3 protein, CDR3 DNA. The D gene is left open where the match is weak. Where a row states a size, it is once, few, many or the class of an expanded clone; other rows omit it.

V gene: TRBV18; clone size: .; J gene: TRBJ2-2; D gene: .; CDR3 protein: CASSPPLAYTYTGELFF; CDR3 DNA: TGTGCCAGCTCACCACCGCTTGCTTACACCTACACCGGGGAGCTGTTTTTT
V gene: TRBV15; clone size: .; J gene: TRBJ2-6; D gene: TRBD1; CDR3 protein: CATDGTGRFSGANVLTF; CDR3 DNA: TGTGCCACTGACGGGACAGGGAGATTCTCTGGGGCCAACGTCCTGACTTTC
V gene: TRBV6-6; clone size: .; J gene: TRBJ1-6; D gene: .; CDR3 protein: CASGGAWNSPLHF; CDR3 DNA: TGTGCCAGTGGAGGGGCCTGGAATTCACCCCTCCACTTT
V gene: TRBV5-6; clone size: .; J gene: TRBJ2-1; D gene: .; CDR3 protein: CASSFRVTPYNEQFF; CDR3 DNA: TGTGCCAGCAGCTTCCGGGTTACACCTTACAATGAGCAGTTCTTC
V gene: TRBV30; clone size: .; J gene: TRBJ2-7; D gene: TRBD1; CDR3 protein: CAWRELGQGVFYEQYF; CDR3 DNA: TGTGCCTGGAGGGAACTGGGACAGGGGGTGTTCTACGAGCAGTACTTC
V gene: TRBV29-1; clone size: .; J gene: TRBJ2-2; D gene: .; CDR3 protein: CSVRELRDTGELFF; CDR3 DNA: TGCAGCGTGAGGGAGCTGCGGGACACCGGGGAGCTGTTTTTT
V gene: TRBV5-6; clone size: .; J gene: TRBJ2-5; D gene: .; CDR3 protein: CASSELVERWETQYF; CDR3 DNA: TGTGCCAGCAGCGAGCTTGTCGAGAGGTGGGAGACCCAGTACTTC
V gene: TRBV5-4; clone size: .; J gene: TRBJ2-7; D gene: .; CDR3 protein: CASKRGGNNYEQYF; CDR3 DNA: TGTGCCAGCAAAAGGGGGGGAAACAACTACGAGCAGTACTTC
V gene: TRBV5-1; clone size: .; J gene: TRBJ2-7; D gene: TRBD1; CDR3 protein: CARLTGQGAYEQYF; CDR3 DNA: TGCGCCAGACTAACGGGACAGGGTGCCTACGAGCAGTACTTC
V gene: TRBV19; clone size: .; J gene: TRBJ2-5; D gene: .; CDR3 protein: CASSTWQETQYF; CDR3 DNA: TGTGCCAGTAGTACCTGGCAAGAGACCCAGTACTTC
V gene: TRBV10-3; clone size: .; J gene: TRBJ2-3; D gene: .; CDR3 protein: CAISESGNADTQYF; CDR3 DNA: TGTGCCATCAGTGAGTCGGGTAACGCAGATACGCAGTATTTT
V gene: TRBV7-2; clone size: .; J gene: TRBJ2-7; D gene: TRBD2; CDR3 protein: CASSPRTSGGSYEQYF; CDR3 DNA: TGTGCCAGCAGCCCCAGGACTAGCGGGGGCTCCTACGAGCAGTACTTC
V gene: TRBV6-6; clone size: once; J gene: TRBJ1-2; D gene: .; CDR3 protein: CATRDLNYGYTF; CDR3 DNA: TGTGCCACCCGGGACTTGAACTATGGCTACACCTTC
V gene: TRBV6-1; clone size: once; J gene: TRBJ2-2; D gene: TRBD2; CDR3 protein: CASSGRGRNTGELFF; CDR3 DNA: TGTGCCAGCAGTGGTCGCGGGAGAAACACCGGGGAGCTGTTTTTT
V gene: TRBV4-1; clone size: .; J gene: TRBJ1-3; D gene: TRBD1; CDR3 protein: CASSPGAVRGQSGNTIYF; CDR3 DNA: TGCGCCAGCAGCCCAGGTGCGGTCAGGGGGCAATCTGGAAACACCATATATTTT
V gene: TRBV5-5; clone size: .; J gene: TRBJ2-5; D gene: .; CDR3 protein: CASSGQPTETQYF; CDR3 DNA: TGTGCCAGTTCGGGGCAGCCAACTGAGACCCAGTACTTC
V gene: TRBV5-1; clone size: .; J gene: TRBJ2-1; D gene: .; CDR3 protein: CASSLSTVEQFF; CDR3 DNA: TGCGCCAGCAGCTTGTCAACAGTCGAGCAGTTCTTC
V gene: TRBV7-7; clone size: once; J gene: TRBJ2-2; D gene: .; CDR3 protein: CASSFASTGTGELFF; CDR3 DNA: TGTGCTAGCAGCTTTGCCTCTACAGGGACCGGGGAGCTGTTTTTT
V gene: TRBV11-2; clone size: .; J gene: TRBJ2-5; D gene: .; CDR3 protein: CASTGTAKLQTQYF; CDR3 DNA: TGTGCCAGCACGGGGACGGCTAAACTACAGACCCAGTACTTC
V gene: TRBV5-1; clone size: .; J gene: TRBJ1-4; D gene: .; CDR3 protein: CASSLGRTDNEKLFF; CDR3 DNA: TGCGCCAGCAGCTTGGGACGGACTGATAATGAAAAACTGTTTTTT
V gene: TRBV10-3; clone size: .; J gene: TRBJ2-3; D gene: TRBD2; CDR3 protein: CAISDAGTTLTDTQYF; CDR3 DNA: TGTGCCATCAGTGATGCCGGGACTACCTTGACAGATACGCAGTATTTT
V gene: TRBV5-1; clone size: .; J gene: TRBJ2-5; D gene: .; CDR3 protein: CASSQGRSQETQYF; CDR3 DNA: TGCGCCAGCAGCCAGGGACGGAGCCAAGAGACCCAGTACTTC
V gene: TRBV10-3; clone size: .; J gene: TRBJ2-1; D gene: .; CDR3 protein: CAISEKSPNHNEQFF; CDR3 DNA: TGTGCCATCAGTGAAAAGTCCCCGAATCACAATGAGCAGTTCTTC
V gene: TRBV7-9; clone size: .; J gene: TRBJ2-5; D gene: .; CDR3 protein: CASSLGPETQYF; CDR3 DNA: TGTGCCAGCAGCTTGGGCCCAGAGACCCAGTACTTC
V gene: TRBV28; clone size: .; J gene: TRBJ2-7; D gene: .; CDR3 protein: CASSLARLTYEQYF; CDR3 DNA: TGTGCCAGCAGTTTGGCTCGGCTAACCTACGAGCAGTACTTC
V gene: TRBV6-5; clone size: .; J gene: TRBJ1-2; D gene: .; CDR3 protein: CASSYSRRGESGYTF; CDR3 DNA: TGTGCCAGCAGTTACTCGAGGCGGGGGGAAAGTGGCTACACCTTC
V gene: TRBV6-1; clone size: .; J gene: TRBJ1-1; D gene: .; CDR3 protein: CASSRGGEQEAFF; CDR3 DNA: TGTGCCAGCAGTCGAGGAGGGGAACAAGAAGCTTTCTTT
V gene: TRBV5-1; clone size: .; J gene: TRBJ2-7; D gene: TRBD2; CDR3 protein: CASSPETSGGYEQYF; CDR3 DNA: TGCGCCAGCAGCCCCGAAACTAGCGGGGGCTACGAGCAGTACTTC